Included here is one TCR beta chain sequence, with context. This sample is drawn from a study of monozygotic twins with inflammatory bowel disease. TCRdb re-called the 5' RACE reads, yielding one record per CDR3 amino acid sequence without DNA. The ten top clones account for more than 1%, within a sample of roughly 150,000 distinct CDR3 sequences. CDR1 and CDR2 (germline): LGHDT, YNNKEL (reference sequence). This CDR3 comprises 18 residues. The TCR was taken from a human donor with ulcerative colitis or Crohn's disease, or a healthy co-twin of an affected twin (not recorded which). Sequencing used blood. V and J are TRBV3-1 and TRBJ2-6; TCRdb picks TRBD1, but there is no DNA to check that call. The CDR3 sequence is CASSQAGTGFSGANVLTF.